This is a list of T cell receptor beta chains from one sample in a study of Ad26.COV2.S vaccination and SARS-CoV-2 variants. The method was immunoSEQ multiplex PCR; TCRdb's version includes in-frame clones alone and lacks a portion of them. This sample carries about 350,000 clones, 80% to 90% of them seen once, and the ten largest clones take approximately 5%. Material: peripheral blood, obtained in a trial of Ad26.COV2.S vaccine versus placebo. The receptors here all came from a person between 18 and 65 years old who received the Ad26.COV2.S COVID-19 vaccine or a placebo. Both conserved end residues are part of each CDR3. D genes are given only for firm matches. The listing skips clone size in some rows; elsewhere it reads once, few, many or a size class.

v_call,clone_size,d_call,j_call,cdr3_aa,cdr3_nt
TRBV20-1,.,TRBD1,TRBJ2-7,CSASIGQGGSYEQYF,TGCAGTGCGAGTATAGGACAGGGGGGGTCCTACGAGCAGTACTTC
TRBV5-8,.,TRBD1,TRBJ1-1,CASSGDRDRGTEAFF,TGTGCCAGCAGCGGGGACCGGGACAGGGGCACTGAAGCTTTCTTT
TRBV5-4,.,.,TRBJ2-3,CASSFGAPGTQYF,TGTGCCAGCAGCTTCGGGGCCCCCGGTACGCAGTATTTT
TRBV6-2/TRBV6-3,.,TRBD1,TRBJ1-1,CASSSHIIEGASGTEAFF,TGTGCCAGCAGCTCCCATATCATTGAGGGGGCTTCGGGCACTGAAGCTTTCTTT
TRBV6-5,.,TRBD1,TRBJ2-3,CASRATGVSDTQYF,TGTGCCAGCAGGGCGACAGGGGTTTCTGATACGCAGTATTTT
TRBV12-3/TRBV12-4,.,.,TRBJ1-1,CASSFLDKDEAFF,TGTGCCAGCAGTTTCCTTGATAAGGATGAAGCTTTCTTT
TRBV11-2,.,TRBD1,TRBJ1-2,CATGQDYGYTF,TGTGCCACCGGACAGGACTATGGCTACACCTTC
TRBV30,.,.,TRBJ2-7,CAWSDQIADFFYEQYF,TGTGCCTGGAGTGACCAAATAGCGGACTTTTTCTACGAGCAGTACTTC
TRBV19,.,.,TRBJ2-7,CASSITGHPEQYF,TGTGCCAGTAGTATAACAGGGCACCCCGAGCAGTACTTC
TRBV4-1,.,.,TRBJ1-5,CASSQDGGGPDQPQHF,TGCGCCAGCAGCCAAGATGGGGGGGGGCCCGATCAGCCCCAGCATTTT
TRBV7-8,.,.,TRBJ1-5,CASSLSRVYSNQPQHF,TGTGCCAGCAGCTTATCTCGAGTGTATAGCAATCAGCCCCAGCATTTT
TRBV5-1,.,TRBD1,TRBJ1-6,CASRTLTGSNSPLHF,TGCGCCAGCAGGACCCTGACAGGGTCGAATTCACCCCTCCACTTT
TRBV4-3,.,.,TRBJ1-4,CASSQDSTAATNEKLFF,TGCGCCAGCAGCCAAGATTCGACGGCAGCAACTAATGAAAAACTGTTTTTT
TRBV28,.,.,TRBJ1-1,CASSLQALNTEAFF,TGTGCCAGCAGTTTACAGGCCTTGAACACTGAAGCTTTCTTT
TRBV2,few,.,TRBJ1-5,CASSEGPGQPQHF,TGTGCCAGCAGTGAAGGGCCCGGGCAGCCCCAGCATTTT
TRBV4-1,.,.,TRBJ1-5,CASSQPGQPQHF,TGCGCCAGCAGCCAACCGGGACAACCCCAGCATTTT
TRBV5-4,.,TRBD1,TRBJ2-7,CASRDSGNYEQYF,TGTGCCAGTAGGGACAGTGGGAACTACGAGCAGTACTTC
TRBV6-5,.,TRBD1,TRBJ2-2,CASSYSWARGHGELFF,TGTGCCAGCAGTTACTCGTGGGCCAGGGGGCATGGGGAGCTGTTTTTT
TRBV7-9,.,.,TRBJ1-1,CASSLPGLVTEAFF,TGTGCCAGCAGCTTACCAGGGTTGGTCACTGAAGCTTTCTTT
TRBV5-1,.,.,TRBJ2-4,CASSARRATKNIQYF,TGCGCCAGCAGCGCCAGGAGGGCAACCAAAAACATTCAGTACTTC
TRBV7-8,.,.,TRBJ1-5,CASSFSPSRDNQPQHF,TGTGCCAGCAGCTTCTCCCCTTCAAGGGACAATCAGCCCCAGCATTTT
TRBV28,.,TRBD1,TRBJ2-1,CASKGGASGEQFF,TGTGCCAGCAAAGGGGGCGCGTCAGGGGAGCAGTTCTTC
TRBV7-9,.,.,TRBJ1-3,CASTNREAERNTIYF,TGTGCCAGCACCAACAGGGAGGCGGAAAGAAACACCATATATTTT
TRBV30,.,.,TRBJ2-7,CAWSLGVEQYF,TGTGCCTGGAGCTTGGGGGTCGAGCAGTACTTC
TRBV18,.,.,TRBJ2-7,CASSPLSGDPPGEQYF,TGTGCCAGCTCACCTCTTAGCGGAGATCCTCCCGGCGAGCAGTACTTC
TRBV5-8,.,.,TRBJ1-1,CASSLLARGNTEAFF,TGTGCCAGCAGCTTGCTCGCTCGGGGGAACACTGAAGCTTTCTTT
TRBV5-8,.,.,TRBJ1-1,CASSWHLDGSTEAFF,TGTGCCAGCAGCTGGCACCTAGACGGAAGCACTGAAGCTTTCTTT
TRBV28,.,TRBD1,TRBJ1-5,CASRRDRVSNQPQHF,TGTGCCAGCAGGAGGGACAGGGTTAGCAATCAGCCCCAGCATTTT
TRBV30,.,.,TRBJ2-6,CACDSSGANVLTF,TGTGCCTGCGACAGCTCTGGGGCCAACGTCCTGACTTTC
TRBV7-2,.,.,TRBJ2-1,CASSLALGDYNEQFF,TGTGCCAGCAGCTTAGCGTTGGGGGACTACAATGAGCAGTTCTTC
TRBV19,.,.,TRBJ1-3,CASRSGASGNTIYF,TGTGCCAGTAGGTCGGGGGCGAGTGGAAACACCATATATTTT
TRBV5-1,.,TRBD1,TRBJ2-7,CASRDWGQSYEQYF,TGCGCCAGCAGGGATTGGGGACAGAGCTACGAGCAGTACTTC
TRBV10-2,.,TRBD2,TRBJ2-7,CASSLLAGDSYEQYF,TGCGCCAGCAGCCTACTAGCGGGGGACTCCTACGAGCAGTACTTC
TRBV4-1,.,.,TRBJ2-6,CASSQSPGGGANVLTF,TGCGCCAGCAGCCAAAGTCCAGGGGGGGGTGCCAACGTCCTGACTTTC
TRBV19,.,.,TRBJ1-5,CASADNSNQPQHF,TGTGCCAGTGCGGACAACAGCAATCAGCCCCAGCATTTT
TRBV5-1,.,TRBD1,TRBJ2-2,CASSVLRGTGELFF,TGCGCCAGCTCCGTTCTCAGGGGGACCGGGGAGCTGTTTTTT
TRBV29-1,.,TRBD1,TRBJ2-1,CSVDVGQGAEQFF,TGCAGCGTTGACGTCGGACAGGGGGCTGAGCAGTTCTTC
TRBV2,few,.,TRBJ2-7,CASSEGGYEQYF,TGTGCCAGCAGTGAAGGAGGGTACGAGCAGTACTTC
TRBV29-1,.,.,TRBJ2-1,CSVEVGNEQFF,TGCAGCGTTGAGGTGGGCAATGAGCAGTTCTTC
TRBV27,.,.,TRBJ1-1,CASSPIQGMDTEAFF,TGTGCCAGCAGCCCCATACAGGGAATGGACACTGAAGCTTTCTTT
TRBV30,.,.,TRBJ1-4,CAWSVRGRTNEKLFF,TGTGCCTGGAGTGTTCGGGGGAGAACTAATGAAAAACTGTTTTTT
TRBV6-5,.,TRBD2,TRBJ2-3,CASSRTSGSTDTQYF,TGTGCCAGCAGTCGGACTAGCGGGTCTACAGATACGCAGTATTTT
TRBV27,.,.,TRBJ2-1,CASSLTAGGWNEQFF,TGTGCCAGCAGTTTAACGGCAGGGGGGTGGAATGAGCAGTTCTTC
TRBV19,.,TRBD1,TRBJ1-5,CASRTGTGFRGNQPQHF,TGTGCCAGTAGAACCGGGACAGGGTTTAGGGGCAATCAGCCCCAGCATTTT
TRBV5-1,.,.,TRBJ2-1,CASRSGTFENEQFF,TGCGCCAGCAGGTCCGGGACTTTTGAAAATGAGCAGTTCTTC